This entry lists 25 T cell receptor beta chains sequenced from one sample in a study of vaccination and CD4 T cells after COVID-19. Antigens of these TCRs are unknown. Sequence data for DNA of cultured CD4+ T cells were generated by the Oncomine TCR Beta short-read assay. From the PCR reads, TCRdb called clonotypes with MiXCR, one entry per CDR3 protein. The table lists about 13,000 distinct CDR3 sequences, 41% of them singletons. The treatment is: approximately nine-day PBMC culture with coronavirus spike peptide pools or control peptides (ViraFEST assay). Sequenced material: CD4+ T cells from blood, cultured in vitro, taken after SARS-CoV-2 vaccination. Receptors originate from a human donor who had recovered from COVID-19.

This clonotype was counted a few times. This chain joins TRBV24-1 and TRBJ2-1, with 7 nucleotides matching TRBD1. The J segment lost 13 bases and the V segment lost 3 bases, leaving 2 bases of the junction unmatched. Looked up from germline, CDR1 is KGHDR and CDR2 is SFDVKD. The CDR3 covers 11 residues. Here the CDR3 DNA reads TGTGCCACCAGTGATGCAGGGGGTCAGTTCTTC. Its translation is CATSDAGGQFF.

In the case of this clonotype: The junction differs from germline at one of its ends, possibly a read error. The V and J genes are TRBV6-1 and TRBJ1-1; 7 nucleotides agree with TRBD1. This CDR3 spans 13 amino acids. Germline V lookup: CDR1 MNHNS, CDR2 SASEGT. The CDR3, as DNA: TGTGCCAGCAGCAACAGGGGAGACACTAAAGCTTTCTTT. Its protein product is CASSNRGDTKAFF.

This clonotype showed up just a few times. V usage is TRBV30 and J usage is TRBJ1-6; D is unclear. The V end lost 3 bases, the J end lost 8 bases, and 11 bases lay between the germline ends. The CDR3 loop spans 13 amino acids. Germline CDR1 reads GTSNPN; CDR2 reads SVGIG (reference sequence). In DNA form, the CDR3 reads TGTGCCTGGAGGGGGTTCGGGGATTCACCCCTCCACTTT. The encoded protein is CAWRGFGDSPLHF.

This clonotype has more than one count but fewer than ten. This chain connects TRBV7-6 to TRBJ2-5; 8 positions agree with TRBD2. J gave up 1 base and V 11 bases, and 9 bases lay outside the gene matches. Germline loops: CDR1 SGHVS, CDR2 FNYEAQ. This CDR3 is 14 amino acids long. The CDR3 DNA sequence: TGTGCCCTGAAGTCCCTAGCGGGCCAAGAGACCCAGTACTTC. This encodes CALKSLAGQETQYF. The variable domain in full, completed from reference TRBV7-6 and TRBJ2-5, reads GAGVSQSPRYKVTKRGQDVALRCDPISGHVSLYWYRQALGQGPEFLTYFNYEAQQDKSGLPNDRFSAERPEGSISTLTIQRTEQRDSAMYRCALKSLAGQETQYFGPGTRLLVL.

The J gene is TRBJ1-6, the V gene TRBV25-1; 9 bases are shared with TRBD1. This CDR3 is 14 amino acids long. The trim removed 4 bases at V and 13 bases at J, leaving 8 bases unmatched. The germline CDR1 and CDR2 sequences are MGHDK and SYGVNS. DNA for the CDR3: TGTGCCAGCAGTGGGGGACAGGGAGCCTTTCCCCTCCACTTT. Translation: CASSGGQGAFPLHF.

The CDR3 sequence: CASSYTDLLQGSNQPQHF. CDR3 bases: TGTGCCAGCAGTTACACGGACCTGCTACAGGGGAGCAATCAGCCCCAGCATTTT. The chain is built from TRBV6-2 or TRBV6-3 and TRBJ1-5, with 7 bases that match TRBD1. Germline loops: CDR1 MNHEY, CDR2 SVGEGT. J was trimmed by 1 base and V by 2 bases; bases with no gene match: 11. The CDR3 is made up of 18 amino acids.

The gene calls are TRBV5-4 and TRBJ1-2; D unresolved. CDR1 SGHNT and CDR2 YYREEE come from the germline V gene (reference sequence). The ends were cut back, 5 bases at V and 5 bases at J, with 13 bases in the middle. This CDR3 contains 13 residues. The CDR3 nucleotides are TGTGCCAGCAGGGACCAATGGGATTATGGCTACACCTTC. It yields the protein CASRDQWDYGYTF.

CDR3 coding DNA: TGTGCCAGCAGCCAAATTAGCAATGAGCAGTTCTTC. The encoded protein is CASSQISNEQFF. V and J are TRBV3-1 and TRBJ2-1, with D hard to call. CDR1 and CDR2 (germline): LGHDT, YNNKEL (reference sequence). The CDR3 sequence is 12 residues long. Trimming removed 2 bases at V and 6 bases at J, with 5 bases between.

Only a few counts were recorded for this clonotype. This chain joins TRBV7-2 and TRBJ1-1; possibly TRBD1 for D (5 bases). This CDR3 comprises 13 residues. Per germline, CDR1 SGHTA and CDR2 FQGNSA. V was cut by 3 bases and J by 5 bases, with 10 bases left in between. CDR3 coding DNA: TGTGCCAGCAGCTTTGGCAGGGATACTGAAGCTTTCTTT. This translates into CASSFGRDTEAFF.

This clonotype has only a few counts. This chain connects TRBV28 to TRBJ1-1; 8 bases are a match to TRBD1. After removal of 3 bases from V and 5 bases from J, the junction contained 5 bases not matched to a gene. The CDR3 sequence is 14 residues long. Germline V lookup: CDR1 MDHEN, CDR2 SYDVKM. The CDR3 bases are TGTGCCAGCAGTTTTCAGGGGGCAGGAACTGAAGCTTTCTTT. Translated: CASSFQGAGTEAFF.

The chain combines TRBV19 with TRBJ1-2; a weak D match, TRBD1 (6 bases). The V end was cut by 7 bases, the J end by 4 bases, with 16 bases between. The CDR3 totals 14 residues. Germline assignment: CDR1 LNHDA and CDR2 SQIVND (reference sequence). The CDR3 DNA reads TGTGCCAGTAATAACCCGGGACACATCTATGGCTACACCTTC. This gives the protein CASNNPGHIYGYTF.

CDR3 bases: TGTGCCAGCAGTTACTCCGGGGACAGAGGAAACACCATATATTTT. Encoded protein: CASSYSGDRGNTIYF. This sequence joins TRBV6-5 and TRBJ1-3; 7 nucleotides agree with TRBD1. J gave up 4 bases and V 0 bases, and 3 bases lay outside the gene matches. The CDR3 totals 15 residues. CDR1 is MNHEY, CDR2 SVGAGI, per germline.

This clonotype occurred a few times. The rearrangement links TRBV12-3 or TRBV12-4 to TRBJ2-1; 7 bases align to TRBD2. This CDR3 has 12 amino acids. J lost 10 bases, V lost 6 bases, and 6 bases had no gene match. The CDR3: CASSPWTREQFF. The CDR3 DNA is TGTGCCAGCAGCCCCTGGACTAGGGAGCAGTTCTTC.

V is TRBV7-2 and J is TRBJ2-5; TRBD2 matches at 8 bases. The CDR3 contains 16 residues. The V segment lost 6 bases and the J segment 4 bases; nucleotides outside the gene matches: 13. Germline-derived CDR1 and CDR2 are SGHTA and FQGNSA. The chain's CDR3 is CASRSQGTRVAETQYF. The CDR3 region has the DNA TGTGCCAGCAGATCTCAAGGGACTAGGGTGGCAGAGACCCAGTACTTC.

With regard to this clonotype: A much larger clone sits a single nucleotide away, making a read error possible. This chain uses TRBV20-1 with TRBJ2-7, with 10 bases lining up with TRBD1. The CDR3 is 13 residues long. CDR1 and CDR2 (germline): DFQATT, SNEGSKA (reference sequence). Trimming at V came to 7 bases and at J to 4 bases, leaving 7 bases not matched to a gene. The CDR3 DNA reads TGCAGTGTTTACGGGGGACAGGGGTACGAGCAGTACTTC. This encodes CSVYGGQGYEQYF.

The rearrangement joins TRBV19 to TRBJ2-1; 8 bases are shared with TRBD1. The CDR3 sequence is 12 residues long. Losses at the gene ends were 4 bases for V and 7 bases for J; bases not matched to a gene: 0. Per the germline V gene, CDR1 is LNHDA and CDR2 is SQIVND (reference sequence). The CDR3 DNA reads TGTGCCAGTAGTAGGACAGGGAATGAGCAGTTCTTC. Encoded protein: CASSRTGNEQFF.

This clonotype was seen only a few times. J is TRBJ1-2 and V is TRBV15; D is possibly TRBD1 (6 bases). This CDR3 contains 16 residues. V dropped 3 bases and J dropped 4 bases, with 18 bases sitting between them. In germline, CDR1 is LNHNV, CDR2 YYDKDF (reference sequence). In DNA, the CDR3 is TGTGCCACCAGCAGGCTGATAGGGAGGGGGTCCTATGGCTACACCTTC. Translating gives CATSRLIGRGSYGYTF.

This chain links TRBV30 with TRBJ1-1, with unresolved D. V was clipped by 4 bases and J by 5 bases, with 8 bases between them. Per the germline V gene, CDR1 is GTSNPN and CDR2 is SVGIG (reference sequence). The CDR3 is 11 residues long. CDR3 in DNA: TGTGCCTGGAACCTATATACTGAAGCTTTCTTT. Translated, it gives CAWNLYTEAFF.

The V and J genes are TRBV24-1 and TRBJ1-5; D not resolved. CDR3 length: 14 amino acids. CDR1 is KGHDR and CDR2 is SFDVKD in the germline V gene. V lost 9 bases and J 2 bases, leaving 13 bases between the germline ends. The CDR3 here is CATEAEGGNQPQHF. The CDR3 DNA is TGTGCCACCGAGGCGGAGGGCGGCAATCAGCCCCAGCATTTT.

This chain connects TRBV6-2 or TRBV6-3 to TRBJ2-7; D may be TRBD1 or TRBD2 (7 bases each). Germline-derived CDR1 and CDR2 are MNHEY and SVGEGT. There are 17 residues in the CDR3. Trimming cost V 0 bases and J 2 bases, with 17 bases left between them. The DNA of the CDR3 is TGTGCCAGCAGTTACTCGCAGCGGGACAGCTGGACCTACGAGCAGTACTTC. This codes for CASSYSQRDSWTYEQYF.

This chain connects TRBV7-3 to TRBJ2-5; D may be TRBD1 (5 bases). The germline CDR1 and CDR2 sequences are SGHTA and FQGTGA. The V and J ends lost 0 bases and 3 bases respectively, with 5 bases between them. The length of the CDR3 is 13 residues. CDR3 amino acids: CASSLTREETQYF. The DNA of the CDR3 is TGTGCCAGCAGCTTAACCAGGGAAGAGACCCAGTACTTC. Drawing the rest from reference TRBV7-3 and TRBJ2-5, the complete variable domain is GAGVSQTPSNKVTEKGKYVELRCDPISGHTALYWYRQSLGQGPEFLIYFQGTGAADDSGLPNDRFFAVRPEGSVSTLKIQRTERGDSAVYLCASSLTREETQYFGPGTRLLVL.

Notes on this clonotype: At one end, the junction sequence differs from germline, possibly due to a read error. The chain combines TRBV5-3 with TRBJ2-7; 9 positions match TRBD1. TRBV5-3 is noted as an ORF with a role that remains uncertain. CDR3 length: 16 residues. The DNA for the CDR3 is TGTGCCAGCAGCTTGGGGTCGCGGGACAGGGTCTACGAGCAGTACTTC. Translating gives CASSLGSRDRVYEQYF.

J is TRBJ1-2 and V is TRBV20-1; TRBD1 is a possible D gene (5 bases). Germline CDR1 reads DFQATT; CDR2 reads SNEGSKA (reference sequence). CDR3 length: 19 amino acids. V lost 5 bases and J 4 bases, leaving 32 bases between the germline ends. The CDR3 region is CSAGPPYQVGGSRGYGYTF. The CDR3 DNA sequence: TGCAGTGCTGGACCACCGTATCAGGTTGGGGGTTCTCGTGGCTATGGCTACACCTTC.

This clonotype was detected a few times. The V call is TRBV28, the J call TRBJ1-2, with a possible D match to TRBD1 (5 bases). From germline, CDR1 is MDHEN and CDR2 SYDVKM. V was pared by 2 bases and J by 2 bases, with 6 bases between. CDR3 length: 13 amino acids. The chain's CDR3 is CASSLDSNYGYTF. The CDR3 DNA follows: TGTGCCAGCAGTTTAGACAGCAACTATGGCTACACCTTC.

V usage is TRBV6-4 and J usage is TRBJ2-3; 12 bases are shared with TRBD2. There are 14 residues in the CDR3. The ends lost 5 bases at V and 4 bases at J; junction bases unmatched: 1. In germline, CDR1 is MRHNA, CDR2 SNTAGT. CDR3 in amino acids: CASSLAGGPDTQYF. The CDR3 DNA follows: TGTGCCAGCAGTCTAGCGGGGGGGCCAGATACGCAGTATTTT.